The 25 T cell receptor beta chains below come from one sample, sequenced in a study of shared clonotypes between healthy human individuals. The method was immunoSEQ multiplex PCR; TCRdb's version includes in-frame clones alone and lacks a portion of them. In the table there are roughly 1,500,000 clones, nearly 99% of which are singletons. The sample taken for sequencing was naive CD4+ T cells sorted from blood. Subset given: CD45RA+ positively selected. These receptor sequences come from a young man in good health.

About this clone: One end of the junction is discordant with germline, which a read error may explain. The rearrangement joins TRBV7-7 to TRBJ2-7; TRBD2 matches 7 bases. The CDR3 totals 14 residues. CDR1 and CDR2 (germline): SSHAT, FNYEAQ (reference sequence). The CDR3 region is CASSLSWGGSEQYF. The DNA for the CDR3 is TGTGCTAGCAGCTTAAGTTGGGGGGGGTCCGAGCAGTACTTC.

The chain combines TRBV5-1 with TRBJ1-1; no clear D gene. V lost 0 bases to trimming and J lost 0 bases, with 9 bases between them. Looked up from germline, CDR1 is SGHRS and CDR2 is YFSETQ. This CDR3 spans 15 amino acids. CDR3 sequence: CASSLGGSLNTEAFF. DNA of the CDR3: TGCGCCAGCAGCTTGGGGGGTTCGCTGAACACTGAAGCTTTCTTT.

This clone was recorded only once. The chain joins TRBV7-2 to TRBJ2-7; TRBD1 might be the D (5 bases). Deletions cut 5 bases from V and 3 bases from J, with 8 bases between. The germline V gene has CDR1 SGHTA and CDR2 FQGNSA. The CDR3 length is 12 residues. CDR3 nucleotides: TGTGCCAGCAGCCAAGACAGCTACGAGCAGTACTTC. Its protein product is CASSQDSYEQYF.

J is TRBJ2-5 and V is TRBV19; 10 bases fit TRBD2. This CDR3 spans 16 amino acids. CDR1 LNHDA and CDR2 SQIVND come from the germline V gene (reference sequence). The V gene end was trimmed by 4 bases and the J gene end by 2 bases; junction bases not matched to a gene: 7. CDR3 residues: CASSTYRTSGQETQYF. CDR3 bases: TGTGCCAGTAGTACCTACCGGACTAGCGGACAAGAGACCCAGTACTTC.

The rearrangement uses TRBV30 and TRBJ2-3; 7 positions match TRBD2. Germline-derived CDR1 and CDR2 are GTSNPN and SVGIG (reference sequence). The CDR3 is made up of 15 amino acids. V lost 2 bases, J lost 7 bases, and 12 bases stayed unmatched. The CDR3 DNA reads as TGTGCCTGGAGTACGGAGTGGGGGAGGGCGTATACGCAGTATTTT. The encoded protein is CAWSTEWGRAYTQYF.

The chain combines TRBV7-9 with TRBJ2-7, with TRBD1 matching over 7 bases. The junction had 8 bases not matched to a gene; V was cut back by 5 bases and J by 1 base. CDR3 length: 15 amino acids. From germline, CDR1 is SEHNR and CDR2 FQNEAQ (reference sequence). CDR3 DNA: TGTGCCAGCAGCCTCCGACGGGACAGTTCCTACGAGCAGTACTTC. Its translation is CASSLRRDSSYEQYF.

The chain is built from TRBV6-5 and TRBJ2-1; 9 bases map to TRBD2. This CDR3 has 13 residues. Germline V gene lookup returns CDR1 MNHEY and CDR2 SVGAGI. V lost 6 bases, J lost 11 bases, and 8 bases stayed unmatched. The CDR3 DNA reads TGTGCCAGCAGCCGGGGGCGGGAGGGACAGCAGTTCTTC. Translation: CASSRGREGQQFF.

V and J are TRBV18 and TRBJ1-1, with 7 bases that match TRBD1. This CDR3 is 16 amino acids long. Germline V gene data show CDR1 as KGHSH and CDR2 as LQKENI. The V segment lost 0 bases and the J segment 0 bases; nucleotides outside the gene matches: 4. The CDR3: CASSPPIQGVNTEAFF. The CDR3 DNA follows: TGTGCCAGCTCACCACCGATTCAGGGGGTGAACACTGAAGCTTTCTTT.

The chain has TRBV7-8 and TRBJ2-7, with TRBD1 identical over 7 bases. CDR3 size: 15 residues. V was clipped by 5 bases and J by 1 base; unmatched bases: 8. CDR1 is SGHVS and CDR2 is FQNEAQ in the germline V gene. The CDR3: CASSVFRDSSYEQYF. The CDR3 DNA is TGTGCCAGCAGCGTCTTCCGGGACAGTTCCTACGAGCAGTACTTC.

The chain uses TRBV7-2 and TRBJ2-1; D is uncertain. V lost 6 bases, J lost 2 bases, and 8 bases lay in between. The CDR3 consists of 13 residues. The V gene's germline CDR1 is SGHTA and CDR2 FQGNSA. The CDR3 region has the DNA TGTGCCAGCAGATCTAGGGCCTACAATGAGCAGTTCTTC. Translating it yields CASRSRAYNEQFF.

This rearrangement joins TRBV5-1 to TRBJ2-7, with 9 bases fitting TRBD1. Germline V gene data show CDR1 as SGHRS and CDR2 as YFSETQ. The CDR3 length is 18 residues. V was pared by 5 bases and J by 0 bases, with 15 bases of the junction left unmatched. CDR3 in DNA: TGCGCCAGCAGAACCTCCGGGACAGGGCCTTTCCTCTCCTACGAGCAGTACTTC. Residues: CASRTSGTGPFLSYEQYF. The whole variable domain, remainder taken from reference TRBV5-1 and TRBJ2-7, is KAGVTQTPRYLIKTRGQQVTLSCSPISGHRSVSWYQQTPGQGLQFLFEYFSETQRNKGNFPGRFSGRQFSNSRSEMNVSTLELGDSALYLCASRTSGTGPFLSYEQYFGPGTRLTVT.

The chain combines TRBV19 with TRBJ1-1; D unclear. CDR1 LNHDA and CDR2 SQIVND come from the germline V gene (reference sequence). The CDR3 is made up of 14 amino acids. Trimming shortened V by 5 bases and J by 3 bases, and 13 bases separated the two germline ends. CDR3 in amino acids: CASSRRIKDTEAFF. CDR3 DNA: TGTGCCAGTAGTCGAAGAATTAAGGACACTGAAGCTTTCTTT.

The chain uses TRBV5-1 and TRBJ2-5, with 10 bases that match TRBD2. Germline CDR1 is SGHRS and CDR2 is YFSETQ. The CDR3 spans 16 residues. V lost 4 bases and J lost 4; bases outside the gene matches: 10. The CDR3 DNA follows: TGCGCCAGCAGCCCCGGGACTAGCGCCTCTGCAGAGACCCAGTACTTC. Encoded protein: CASSPGTSASAETQYF.

Worth noting for this clone: Other DNA sequences in this sample translate to the same CDR3. The chain has TRBV7-9 and TRBJ2-5; D call uncertain. V was clipped by 1 base and J by 0 bases, with 6 bases between them. The length of the CDR3 is 14 residues. The germline V gene encodes CDR1 SEHNR and CDR2 FQNEAQ (reference sequence). The CDR3 spells CASSLGAYQETQYF. The CDR3 DNA is TGTGCCAGCAGCTTAGGCGCGTACCAAGAGACCCAGTACTTC.

This rearrangement joins TRBV18 to TRBJ2-6; no clear D. CDR3 length: 16 residues. Germline-derived CDR1 and CDR2 are KGHSH and LQKENI. Trimming removed 2 bases from V and 1 base from J, with 9 bases in between. The CDR3 DNA reads as TGTGCCAGCTCACCAATTGAAGTATCTGGGGCCAACGTCCTGACTTTC. Encoded protein: CASSPIEVSGANVLTF.

The rearrangement uses TRBV29-1 and TRBJ2-5; 8 positions agree with TRBD1. The CDR3 loop spans 11 amino acids. Unmatched junction bases numbered 4, after V lost 8 bases and J lost 5 bases. Germline values: CDR1 SQVTM, CDR2 ANQGSEA. The CDR3 sequence is CSHDRGETQYF. For the CDR3, the DNA is TGCAGCCACGACAGGGGTGAGACCCAGTACTTC.

The rearrangement links TRBV28 to TRBJ1-5; 9 bases match TRBD1. This CDR3 has 16 amino acids. The ends lost 6 bases at V and 4 bases at J; junction bases unmatched: 10. Germline CDR1 MDHEN, CDR2 SYDVKM. Here the CDR3 DNA reads TGTGCCAGCAGGCGGAACTCCGGGACAGGGAATCAGCCCCAGCATTTT. It yields the protein CASRRNSGTGNQPQHF.

V usage is TRBV7-2 and J usage is TRBJ1-5, with D uncertain. CDR3 length equals 16 residues. CDR1 is SGHTA, CDR2 FQGNSA, per germline. Trimming pared 8 bases from V and 2 bases from J, leaving 19 bases between. CDR3 nucleotides: TGTGCCAGCTCTGTGACCGTGAATCGGCGCAATCAGCCCCAGCATTTT. Protein: CASSVTVNRRNQPQHF.

The CDR3 reads CASRAGLIANEQFF. The CDR3 DNA reads as TGTGCCAGCAGAGCCGGACTAATCGCGAATGAGCAGTTCTTC. The chain joins TRBV5-4 to TRBJ2-1; possibly TRBD2 for D (6 bases). The V gene lost 5 bases and the J gene lost 7 bases, with 16 bases spanning the gap. CDR1 is SGHNT, CDR2 YYREEE, per germline (reference sequence). CDR3 length: 14 residues. The variable domain in full, completed from reference TRBV5-4 and TRBJ2-1, reads ETGVTQSPTHLIKTRGQQVTLRCSSQSGHNTVSWYQQALGQGPQFIFQYYREEENGRGNFPPRFSGLQFPNYSSELNVNALELDDSALYLCASRAGLIANEQFFGPGTRLTVL.

Concerning this clone: Within the sample, other DNA sequences also encode this same CDR3. The rearrangement links TRBV27 to TRBJ1-5; D is uncertain. This CDR3 is 14 amino acids long. Germline CDR1 reads MNHEY; CDR2 reads SMNVEV (reference sequence). Trimming took 2 bases from V and 1 from J, leaving 6 bases between them. The CDR3 protein is CASSLSGSNQPQHF. The DNA of the CDR3 is TGTGCCAGCAGTTTAAGCGGGAGCAATCAGCCCCAGCATTTT.

V is TRBV15 and J is TRBJ2-7; D gene uncertain. The CDR3 loop spans 11 amino acids. V lost 5 bases, J lost 6 bases, and 8 bases lay in between. Germline loops: CDR1 LNHNV, CDR2 YYDKDF (reference sequence). In DNA form, the CDR3 reads TGTGCCACCAGCTCTAGTTTCGAGCAGTACTTC. Encoded protein: CATSSSFEQYF. Full variable domain (remainder filled in from reference TRBV15 and TRBJ2-7): DAMVIQNPRYQVTQFGKPVTLSCSQTLNHNVMYWYQQKSSQAPKLLFHYYDKDFNNEADTPDNFQSRRPNTSFCFLDIRSPGLGDTAMYLCATSSSFEQYFGPGTRLTVT.

The rearrangement uses TRBV28 and TRBJ2-7; the D is unclear. CDR3 length equals 15 residues. With 1 base removed from V and 3 bases from J, the gap between germline ends came to 13 bases. CDR1 MDHEN and CDR2 SYDVKM come from the germline V gene. CDR3 nucleotides: TGTGCCAGCAGTTTATTACAGCTTGAATACTACGAGCAGTACTTC. This codes for CASSLLQLEYYEQYF.

The count of this clone is one. The chain has TRBV29-1 and TRBJ2-5; D may match TRBD1 or TRBD2 (5 bases each). The CDR3 spans 14 residues. The V end was cut by 0 bases, the J end by 5 bases, with 13 bases between. Germline values: CDR1 SQVTM, CDR2 ANQGSEA. In DNA, the CDR3 is TGCAGCGTTGAAGATACGGGGACGGAGGAGACCCAGTACTTC. Translated: CSVEDTGTEETQYF.

There are a few counts of this clone. The V gene is TRBV5-1, the J gene TRBJ2-1; 7 bases are shared with TRBD1. The J segment lost 6 bases and the V segment lost 4 bases, leaving 4 bases of the junction unmatched. Germline loops: CDR1 SGHRS, CDR2 YFSETQ. The CDR3 is 13 residues long. CDR3 sequence reads: CASSQTGRNEQFF. The DNA of the CDR3 is TGCGCCAGCAGCCAGACAGGGCGCAATGAGCAGTTCTTC.

The chain carries TRBV18 and TRBJ1-4; no definite D call. The germline V and J ends were trimmed by 3 bases and 0 bases, with 8 bases remaining between them. The CDR3 is 15 amino acids. Per the germline V gene, CDR1 is KGHSH and CDR2 is LQKENI. The CDR3 sequence: CASSPTQATNEKLFF. The CDR3 region has the DNA TGTGCCAGCTCACCGACACAAGCAACTAATGAAAAACTGTTTTTT.